Below are 18 T cell receptor beta chains sequenced from a single sample in a study of blood T cell repertoires in COVID-19. Libraries were prepared by immunoSEQ multiplex PCR; TCRdb keeps only in-frame clonotypes and omits some of them. The sample records approximately 500,000 clones, roughly 90% being singletons. Sequenced input: PBMCs or T cells enriched from blood (not recorded which). Every receptor here comes from a woman aged 40-49 years who had recovered from COVID-19.

This clone occurred once. This chain links TRBV28 with TRBJ2-7; perhaps TRBD2 as D (6 bases). CDR1 MDHEN and CDR2 SYDVKM come from the germline V gene. The CDR3 loop spans 15 amino acids. V lost 4 bases and J lost 3, with 16 bases in between. CDR3 loop: CASSSPAGYHYEQYF. CDR3 sequence (DNA): TGTGCCAGCAGTTCTCCAGCGGGCTATCACTACGAGCAGTACTTC. Together with reference TRBV28 and TRBJ2-7, the CDR3 gives the full variable domain: DVKVTQSSRYLVKRTGEKVFLECVQDMDHENMFWYRQDPGLGLRLIYFSYDVKMKEKGDIPEGYSVSREKKERFSLILESASTNQTSMYLCASSSPAGYHYEQYFGPGTRLTVT.

The chain joins TRBV4-2 to TRBJ2-3, with 9 bases identical to TRBD2. CDR3 size: 15 residues. From germline, CDR1 is LGHNA and CDR2 YNFKEQ. The V and J ends lost 5 bases and 4 bases, in that order; junction bases with no gene match: 7. The CDR3 protein is CASSYQREVADTQYF. The CDR3 DNA is TGTGCCAGCAGCTACCAGCGGGAGGTCGCAGATACGCAGTATTTT.

The CDR3 loop reads CASSLVGLAGNPYNEQFF. The CDR3 DNA follows: TGTGCCAGCAGCTTAGTCGGACTAGCGGGCAACCCTTACAATGAGCAGTTCTTC. The rearrangement joins TRBV7-8 to TRBJ2-1, with 11 bases identical to TRBD2. Germline assignment: CDR1 SGHVS and CDR2 FQNEAQ. The CDR3 sequence is 18 residues long. The V segment lost 1 base and the J segment 4 bases; nucleotides outside the gene matches: 9.

This clone was counted only a few times. The V call is TRBV7-8, the J call TRBJ1-5; TRBD1 is a possible D gene (6 bases). The CDR3 contains 16 residues. V was shortened by 5 bases and J by 3 bases, with 17 bases between the two germline ends. Germline-derived CDR1 and CDR2 are SGHVS and FQNEAQ. The DNA of the CDR3 is TGTGCCAGCAGCCCAAGAGCCGGACAGATCAATCAGCCCCAGCATTTT. Its translation: CASSPRAGQINQPQHF.

This clone turned up a few times. The rearrangement joins TRBV7-2 to TRBJ1-1, with 9 bases that match TRBD1. Germline V gene sequence: CDR1 SGHTA, CDR2 FQGNSA. CDR3 length equals 14 residues. V was clipped by 5 bases and J by 1 base; unmatched bases: 2. In DNA form, the CDR3 reads TGTGCCAGCAGCCCACAGGGGGCGAACACTGAAGCTTTCTTT. It is translated as CASSPQGANTEAFF.

The V and J genes are TRBV24-1 and TRBJ1-1; D not certain. From germline, CDR1 is KGHDR and CDR2 SFDVKD. CDR3 length: 11 amino acids. Deletions cut 6 bases from V and 5 bases from J, with 6 bases between. CDR3 sequence: CATSLGTEAFF. The CDR3 DNA reads TGTGCCACCAGTCTCGGTACTGAAGCTTTCTTT.

The genes are TRBV15 and TRBJ2-7; 8 nucleotides align to TRBD2. V gave up 1 base and J gave up 2 bases; unmatched junction bases: 4. Germline V CDR1 and CDR2: LNHNV, YYDKDF (reference sequence). This CDR3 contains 15 residues. The DNA for the CDR3 is TGTGCCACCAGCAGAGCGGGAGGGATCGCCTACGAGCAGTACTTC. It yields the protein CATSRAGGIAYEQYF.

This chain uses TRBV11-2 with TRBJ2-5; 8 nucleotides align to TRBD2. Trimming took 5 bases from V and 5 from J; bases not matched to a gene: 10. Germline V gene sequence: CDR1 SGHAT, CDR2 FQNNGV. This CDR3 region has 15 residues. CDR3 in DNA: TGTGCCAGCAGCCCTGGGGGCGGGAGGAGTGAGACCCAGTACTTC. Encoded protein: CASSPGGGRSETQYF.

V and J are TRBV6-5 and TRBJ1-1, with D perhaps matching TRBD1 (5 bases). The CDR3 runs 15 residues. Germline CDR1 is MNHEY and CDR2 is SVGAGI. The V gene lost 7 bases and the J gene lost 1 base, with 16 bases spanning the gap. The CDR3 DNA reads as TGTGCCAGCACCTTTATGGGGCAGGGGAACACTGAAGCTTTCTTT. This gives the protein CASTFMGQGNTEAFF.

V and J are TRBV6-6 and TRBJ2-3; tentative D call: TRBD2 (6 bases). Germline lookup yields CDR1 MNHNY and CDR2 SVGAGI (reference sequence). V gave up 2 bases and J gave up 0 bases, with 9 bases separating them. This CDR3 has 15 amino acids. This chain's CDR3 is CASSYTGTSTDTQYF. The CDR3, as DNA: TGTGCCAGCAGTTACACTGGGACTAGCACAGATACGCAGTATTTT.

This rearrangement joins TRBV6-1 to TRBJ2-1; 10 nucleotides line up with TRBD2. The junction had 4 bases not matched to a gene; V was cut back by 1 base and J by 4 bases. Per germline, CDR1 MNHNS and CDR2 SASEGT. This CDR3 contains 16 residues. CDR3 sequence (DNA): TGTGCCAGCAGTGAAGATCCTAGCGGGAGTTACAATGAGCAGTTCTTC. Encoded protein: CASSEDPSGSYNEQFF.

Only a few counts were recorded for this clone. The chain couples TRBV7-8 to TRBJ2-2; 7 bases fit TRBD2. The junction had 2 bases not matched to a gene; V was cut back by 4 bases and J by 0 bases. This CDR3 is built from 15 residues. Germline lookup yields CDR1 SGHVS and CDR2 FQNEAQ. The CDR3 DNA reads as TGTGCCAGCAGCTGGGACTATACGAACACCGGGGAGCTGTTTTTT. Its translation: CASSWDYTNTGELFF.

This chain links TRBV7-2 with TRBJ1-2, with D possibly TRBD1 on 5 matching bases. V shed 11 bases and J shed 2 bases, with 21 bases lying between them. Looked up from germline, CDR1 is SGHTA and CDR2 is FQGNSA. The CDR3 length is 15 residues. The DNA for the CDR3 is TGTGCCGGGGGGTCAGGGAGAGGTCTAAACTATGGCTACACCTTC. Translation: CAGGSGRGLNYGYTF.

This clone was found a few times. This rearrangement joins TRBV4-3 to TRBJ2-2; 11 bases line up with TRBD2. Germline lookup yields CDR1 LGHNA and CDR2 YSLEER. Trimming took 4 bases from V and 2 from J; bases not matched to a gene: 9. The CDR3 length is 18 residues. CDR3 residues: CASSPPGLAEINTGELFF. CDR3 coding DNA: TGCGCCAGCAGCCCACCGGGACTAGCGGAGATTAACACCGGGGAGCTGTTTTTT.

The CDR3 coding sequence is TGTGCCAGCTCCTCCCTAGCAACTAATGAAAAACTGTTTTTT. Its translation: CASSSLATNEKLFF. This rearrangement joins TRBV18 to TRBJ1-4; unclear D gene. Germline V lookup: CDR1 KGHSH, CDR2 LQKENI. This CDR3 contains 14 residues. V shed 6 bases and J shed 0 bases, with 8 bases lying between them. Variable domain in full (rest from reference TRBV18 and TRBJ1-4): NAGVMQNPRHLVRRRGQEARLRCSPMKGHSHVYWYRQLPEEGLKFMVYLQKENIIDESGMPKERFSAEFPKEGPSILRIQQVVRGDSAAYFCASSSLATNEKLFFGSGTQLSVL.

The chain uses TRBV11-3 and TRBJ2-5; tentatively, D is TRBD2 (5 bases). Trimming stripped 1 base from V and 0 bases from J, with 6 bases between. Germline CDR1 and CDR2: SGHNT and YENEEA. CDR3 length: 14 residues. CDR3 region: CASSLAGNQETQYF. For the CDR3, the DNA is TGTGCCAGCAGCTTAGCGGGGAACCAAGAGACCCAGTACTTC.

The gene calls are TRBV18 and TRBJ1-5; TRBD1 agrees at 8 bases. This CDR3 is built from 18 residues. J was trimmed by 2 bases and V by 2 bases; bases with no gene match: 11. Germline-derived CDR1 and CDR2 are KGHSH and LQKENI. The CDR3 protein is CASSPSNQGARGNQPQHF. For the CDR3, the DNA is TGTGCCAGCTCACCATCAAACCAGGGGGCGAGGGGCAATCAGCCCCAGCATTTT.

The V and J genes are TRBV13 and TRBJ2-7; 7 nucleotides align to TRBD1. The CDR3 has 13 amino acids. Germline V gene data show CDR1 as PRHDT and CDR2 as FYEKMQ (reference sequence). V shed 6 bases, J shed 1 base, and the junction held 3 bases outside the gene matches. The DNA for the CDR3 is TGTGCCAGCAGGGTACAGGGGTCCTACGAGCAGTACTTC. Its translation is CASRVQGSYEQYF.